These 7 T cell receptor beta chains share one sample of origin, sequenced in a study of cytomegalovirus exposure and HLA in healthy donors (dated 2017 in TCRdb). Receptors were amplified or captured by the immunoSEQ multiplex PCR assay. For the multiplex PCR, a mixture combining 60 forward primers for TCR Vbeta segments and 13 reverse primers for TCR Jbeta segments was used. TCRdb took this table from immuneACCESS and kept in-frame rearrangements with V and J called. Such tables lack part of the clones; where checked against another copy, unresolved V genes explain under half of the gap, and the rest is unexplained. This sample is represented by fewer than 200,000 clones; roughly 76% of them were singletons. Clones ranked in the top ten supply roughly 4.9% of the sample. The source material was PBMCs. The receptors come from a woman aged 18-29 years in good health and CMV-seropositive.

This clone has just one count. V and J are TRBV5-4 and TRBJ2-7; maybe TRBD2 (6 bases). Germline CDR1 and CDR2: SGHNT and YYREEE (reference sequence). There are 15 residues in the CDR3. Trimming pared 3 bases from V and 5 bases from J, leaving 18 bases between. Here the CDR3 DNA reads TGTGCCAGCAGCTCAAGGAGGGTGGAGGTAAACGAGCAGTACTTC. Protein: CASSSRRVEVNEQYF.

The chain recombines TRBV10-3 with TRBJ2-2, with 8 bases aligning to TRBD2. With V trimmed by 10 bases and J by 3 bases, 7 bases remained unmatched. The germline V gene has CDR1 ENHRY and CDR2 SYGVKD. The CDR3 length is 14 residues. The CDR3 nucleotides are TGTGCCACCTTAGCGGGGTGGGACACCGGGGAGCTGTTTTTT. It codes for CATLAGWDTGELFF.

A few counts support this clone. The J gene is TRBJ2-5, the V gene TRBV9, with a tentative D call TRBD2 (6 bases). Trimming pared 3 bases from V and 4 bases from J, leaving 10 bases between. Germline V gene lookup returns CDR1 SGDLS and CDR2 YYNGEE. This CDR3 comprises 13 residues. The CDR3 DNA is TGTGCCAGCAGCGCCCAGGGACTAGAGACCCAGTACTTC. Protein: CASSAQGLETQYF.

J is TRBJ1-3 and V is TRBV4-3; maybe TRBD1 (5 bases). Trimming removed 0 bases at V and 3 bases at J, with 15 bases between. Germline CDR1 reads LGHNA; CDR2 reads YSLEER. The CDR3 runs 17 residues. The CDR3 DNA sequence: TGCGCCAGCAGCCAAGATTCTGGGGCCAACCTTGGAAACACCATATATTTT. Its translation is CASSQDSGANLGNTIYF.

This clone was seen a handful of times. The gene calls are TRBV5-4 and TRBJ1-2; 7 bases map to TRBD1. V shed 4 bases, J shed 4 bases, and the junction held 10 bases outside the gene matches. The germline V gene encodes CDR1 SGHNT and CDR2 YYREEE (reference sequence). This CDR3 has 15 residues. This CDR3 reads CASSIDTGTVYGYTF. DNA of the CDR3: TGTGCCAGCAGCATCGATACCGGGACAGTCTATGGCTACACCTTC.

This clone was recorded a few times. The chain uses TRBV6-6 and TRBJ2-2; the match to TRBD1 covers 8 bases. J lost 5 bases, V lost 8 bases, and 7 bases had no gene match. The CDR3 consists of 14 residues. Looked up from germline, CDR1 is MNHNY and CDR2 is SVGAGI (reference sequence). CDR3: CASGGQGGTGELFF. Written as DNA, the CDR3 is TGTGCCAGCGGCGGACAGGGTGGAACCGGGGAGCTGTTTTTT.

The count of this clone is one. This chain's CDR3 is CASSIASDAPGYTF. CDR3 nucleotide sequence: TGTGCCAGTAGTATAGCCTCAGATGCTCCGGGCTACACCTTC. The chain links TRBV19 to TRBJ1-2; D unresolved. This CDR3 region has 14 residues. The germline CDR1 and CDR2 sequences are LNHDA and SQIVND (reference sequence). With 1 base removed from V and 8 bases from J, the gap between germline ends came to 14 bases.